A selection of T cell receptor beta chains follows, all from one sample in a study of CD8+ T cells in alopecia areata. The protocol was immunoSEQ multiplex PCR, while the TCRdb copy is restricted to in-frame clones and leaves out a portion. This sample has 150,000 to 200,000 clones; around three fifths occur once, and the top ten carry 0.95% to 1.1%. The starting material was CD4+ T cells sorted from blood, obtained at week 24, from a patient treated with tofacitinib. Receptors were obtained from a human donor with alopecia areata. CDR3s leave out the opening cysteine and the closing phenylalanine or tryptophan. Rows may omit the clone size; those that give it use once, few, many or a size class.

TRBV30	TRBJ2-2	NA	AWKFTANTGELF
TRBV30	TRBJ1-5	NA	AWSVGSGTFSVSNQPQH
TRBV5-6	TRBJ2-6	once	ASSLYRANVLT
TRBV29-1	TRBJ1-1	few	SGDRGTGTEAF
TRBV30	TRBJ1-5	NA	AWSGGRNQPQH
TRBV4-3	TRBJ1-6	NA	ASSQEKDYGTLH
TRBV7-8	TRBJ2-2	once	ASTGAGGGGELF
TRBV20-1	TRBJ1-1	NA	SALLYTEAF
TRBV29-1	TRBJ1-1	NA	SVTTGGEAF
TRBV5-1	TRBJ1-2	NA	ASSLDSYGYT
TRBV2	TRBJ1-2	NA	ASSARAGSYGYT
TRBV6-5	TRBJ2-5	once	ASSYLARDGETQY
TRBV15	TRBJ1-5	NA	ATSKDGQPQH